Detailed here is one T cell receptor (beta chain). Its antigen is not known. The germline V gene encodes CDR1 LNHDA and CDR2 SQIVND (reference sequence). Trimming took 3 bases from V and 7 from J, leaving 13 bases between them. This CDR3 comprises 15 residues. The source of the sample is a study of cytomegalovirus exposure and HLA in healthy donors. Study findings and constraints: Roughly even sequencing depth across donors was the assumption behind the presence/absence analyses.

The PCR made use of 60 Vbeta and 13 Jbeta primers. TCRdb keeps only in-frame clones here, not all; method: immunoSEQ multiplex PCR. The sample includes approximately 80,000 clones, about 81% of them seen just once. The sequence derives from a man aged 60-69 years in good health and CMV-seronegative. Sequenced: PBMCs. The chain has TRBV19 and TRBJ1-6; unclear D gene. The CDR3 reads CASSMVGGNNSPLHF. The CDR3 DNA sequence: TGTGCCAGTAGTATGGTCGGCGGGAACAATTCACCCCTCCACTTT.